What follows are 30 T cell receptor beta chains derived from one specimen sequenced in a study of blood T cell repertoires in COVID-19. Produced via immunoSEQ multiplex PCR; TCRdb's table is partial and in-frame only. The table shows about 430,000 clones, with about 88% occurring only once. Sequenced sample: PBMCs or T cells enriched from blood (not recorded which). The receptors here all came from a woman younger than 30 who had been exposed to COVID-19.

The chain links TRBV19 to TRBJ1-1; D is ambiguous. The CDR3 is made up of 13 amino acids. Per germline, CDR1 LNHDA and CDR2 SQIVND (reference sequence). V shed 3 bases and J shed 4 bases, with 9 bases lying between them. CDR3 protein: CASSIPAGTEAFF. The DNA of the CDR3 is TGTGCCAGTAGTATCCCAGCGGGCACTGAAGCTTTCTTT.

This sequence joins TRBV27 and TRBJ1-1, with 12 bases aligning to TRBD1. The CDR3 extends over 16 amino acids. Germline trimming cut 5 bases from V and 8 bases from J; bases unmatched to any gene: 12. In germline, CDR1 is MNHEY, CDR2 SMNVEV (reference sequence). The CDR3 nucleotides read TGTGCCAGCAGTCCACACCCCGGGACAGGGGGCAAGGAAGCTTTCTTT. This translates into CASSPHPGTGGKEAFF.

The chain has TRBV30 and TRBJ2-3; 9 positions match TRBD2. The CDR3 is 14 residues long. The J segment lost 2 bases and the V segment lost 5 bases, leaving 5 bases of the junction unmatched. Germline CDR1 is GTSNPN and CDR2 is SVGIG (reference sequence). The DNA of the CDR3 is TGTGCCTGGCGGCGGGGGGGGTTCACAGATACGCAGTATTTT. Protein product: CAWRRGGFTDTQYF.

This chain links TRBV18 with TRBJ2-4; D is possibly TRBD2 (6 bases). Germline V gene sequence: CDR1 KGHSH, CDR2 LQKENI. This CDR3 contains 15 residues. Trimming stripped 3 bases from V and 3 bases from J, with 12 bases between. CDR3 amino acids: CASSPAFGSKNIQYF. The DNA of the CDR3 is TGTGCCAGCTCACCGGCCTTCGGGAGCAAAAACATTCAGTACTTC. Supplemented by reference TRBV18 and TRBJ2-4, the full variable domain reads NAGVMQNPRHLVRRRGQEARLRCSPMKGHSHVYWYRQLPEEGLKFMVYLQKENIIDESGMPKERFSAEFPKEGPSILRIQQVVRGDSAAYFCASSPAFGSKNIQYFGAGTRLSVL.

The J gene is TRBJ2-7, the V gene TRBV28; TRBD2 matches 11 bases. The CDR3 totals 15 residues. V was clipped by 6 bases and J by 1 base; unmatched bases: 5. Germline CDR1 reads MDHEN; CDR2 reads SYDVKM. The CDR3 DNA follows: TGTGCCAGCAGCCTAGCGGGGGGATATTCCTACGAGCAGTACTTC. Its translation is CASSLAGGYSYEQYF.

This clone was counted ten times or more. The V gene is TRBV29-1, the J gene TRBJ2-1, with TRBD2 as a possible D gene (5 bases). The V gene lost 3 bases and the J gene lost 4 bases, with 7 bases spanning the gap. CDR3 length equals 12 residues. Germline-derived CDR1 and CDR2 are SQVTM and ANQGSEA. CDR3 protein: CSVDTGYNEQFF. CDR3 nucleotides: TGCAGCGTTGATACGGGATACAATGAGCAGTTCTTC.

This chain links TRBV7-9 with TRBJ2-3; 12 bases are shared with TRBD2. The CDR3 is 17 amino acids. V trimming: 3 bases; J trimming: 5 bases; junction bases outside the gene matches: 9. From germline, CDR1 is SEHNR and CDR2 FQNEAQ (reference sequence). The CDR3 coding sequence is TGTGCCAGCAGCTTGTCCCAACCGGGACTAGCGGGAGATACGCAGTATTTT. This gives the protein CASSLSQPGLAGDTQYF.

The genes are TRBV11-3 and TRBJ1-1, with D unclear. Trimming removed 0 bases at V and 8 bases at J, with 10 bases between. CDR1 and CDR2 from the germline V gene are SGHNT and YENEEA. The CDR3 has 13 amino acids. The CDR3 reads CASSLDPVQEAFF. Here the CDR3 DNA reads TGTGCCAGCAGCTTAGATCCCGTACAGGAAGCTTTCTTT.

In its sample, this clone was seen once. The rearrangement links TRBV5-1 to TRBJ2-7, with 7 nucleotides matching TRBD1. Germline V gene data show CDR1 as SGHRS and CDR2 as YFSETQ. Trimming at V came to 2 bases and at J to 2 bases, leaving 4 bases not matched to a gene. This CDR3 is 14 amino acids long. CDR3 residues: CASSLQGRPYEQYF. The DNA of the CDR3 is TGCGCCAGCAGCTTACAGGGGCGCCCCTACGAGCAGTACTTC.

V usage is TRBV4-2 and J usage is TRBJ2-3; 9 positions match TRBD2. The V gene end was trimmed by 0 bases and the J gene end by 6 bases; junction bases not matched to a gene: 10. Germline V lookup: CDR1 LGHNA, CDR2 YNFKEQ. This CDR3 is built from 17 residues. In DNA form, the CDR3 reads TGTGCCAGCAGCCAAGATGATCGCGGGGGGGGTAAGGATACGCAGTATTTT. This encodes CASSQDDRGGGKDTQYF.

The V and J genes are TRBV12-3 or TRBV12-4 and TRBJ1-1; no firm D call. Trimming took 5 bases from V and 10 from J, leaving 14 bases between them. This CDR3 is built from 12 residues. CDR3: CASSVASGGAFF. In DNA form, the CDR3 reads TGTGCCAGCAGTGTGGCTTCAGGAGGAGCTTTCTTT.

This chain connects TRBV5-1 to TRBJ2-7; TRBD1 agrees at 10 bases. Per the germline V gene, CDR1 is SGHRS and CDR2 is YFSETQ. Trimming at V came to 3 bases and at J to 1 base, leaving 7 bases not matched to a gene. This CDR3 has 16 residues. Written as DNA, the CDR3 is TGCGCCAGCAGCTCACTCCCGGGACAGGGGTCCTACGAGCAGTACTTC. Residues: CASSSLPGQGSYEQYF.

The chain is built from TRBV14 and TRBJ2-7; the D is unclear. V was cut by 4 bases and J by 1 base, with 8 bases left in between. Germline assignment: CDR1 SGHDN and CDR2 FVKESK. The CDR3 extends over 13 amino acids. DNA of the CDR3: TGTGCCAGCAGCCCATCCATTTCCTACGAGCAGTACTTC. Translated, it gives CASSPSISYEQYF.

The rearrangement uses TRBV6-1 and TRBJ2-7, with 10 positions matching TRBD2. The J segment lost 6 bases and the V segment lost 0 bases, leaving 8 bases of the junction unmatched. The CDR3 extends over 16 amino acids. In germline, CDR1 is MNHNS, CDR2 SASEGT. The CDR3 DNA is TGTGCCAGCAGTGAAGCTGAGGCTAGCGGGAGTGGCGAGCAGTACTTC. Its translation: CASSEAEASGSGEQYF.

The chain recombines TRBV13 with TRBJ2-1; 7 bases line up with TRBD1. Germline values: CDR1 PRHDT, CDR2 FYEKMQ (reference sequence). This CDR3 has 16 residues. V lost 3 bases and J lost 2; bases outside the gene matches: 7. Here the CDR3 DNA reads TGTGCCAGCAGCTTTGCCGGGACAGAACCCTACAATGAGCAGTTCTTC. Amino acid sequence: CASSFAGTEPYNEQFF.

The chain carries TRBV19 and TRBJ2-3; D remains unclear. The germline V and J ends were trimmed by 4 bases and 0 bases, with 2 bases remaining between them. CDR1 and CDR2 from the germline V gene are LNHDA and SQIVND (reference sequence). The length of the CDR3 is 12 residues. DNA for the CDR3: TGTGCCAGTAGTACTAGCACAGATACGCAGTATTTT. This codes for CASSTSTDTQYF. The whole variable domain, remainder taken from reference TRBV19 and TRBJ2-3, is DGGITQSPKYLFRKEGQNVTLSCEQNLNHDAMYWYRQDPGQGLRLIYYSQIVNDFQKGDIAEGYSVSREKKESFPLTVTSAQKNPTAFYLCASSTSTDTQYFGPGTRLTVL.

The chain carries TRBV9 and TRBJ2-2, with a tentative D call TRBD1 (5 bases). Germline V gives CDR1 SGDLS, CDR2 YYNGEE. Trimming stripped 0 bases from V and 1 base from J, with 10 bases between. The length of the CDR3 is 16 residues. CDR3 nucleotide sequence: TGTGCCAGCAGCGTAGAAGTCAGGGTGAACACCGGGGAGCTGTTTTTT. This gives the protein CASSVEVRVNTGELFF.

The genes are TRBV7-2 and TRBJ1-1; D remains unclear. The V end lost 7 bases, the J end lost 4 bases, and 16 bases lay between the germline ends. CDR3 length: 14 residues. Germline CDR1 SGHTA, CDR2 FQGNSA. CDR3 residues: CASTLDLRGTEAFF. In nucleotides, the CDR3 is TGTGCCAGCACCTTGGACCTGCGGGGCACTGAAGCTTTCTTT.

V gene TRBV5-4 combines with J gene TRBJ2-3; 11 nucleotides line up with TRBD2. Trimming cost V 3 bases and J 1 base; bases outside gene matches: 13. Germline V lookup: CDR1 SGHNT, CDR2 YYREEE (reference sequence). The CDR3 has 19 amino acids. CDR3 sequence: CASSSHPLTSGTGTDTQYF. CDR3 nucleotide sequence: TGTGCCAGCAGCTCCCACCCCCTGACTAGCGGGACCGGCACAGATACGCAGTATTTT.

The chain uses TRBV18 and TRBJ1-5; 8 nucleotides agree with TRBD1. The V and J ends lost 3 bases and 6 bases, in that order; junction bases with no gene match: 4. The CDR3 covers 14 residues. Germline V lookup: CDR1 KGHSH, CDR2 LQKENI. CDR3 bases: TGTGCCAGCTCACCCGGACAGGGTAGTCAGCCCCAGCATTTT. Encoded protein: CASSPGQGSQPQHF.

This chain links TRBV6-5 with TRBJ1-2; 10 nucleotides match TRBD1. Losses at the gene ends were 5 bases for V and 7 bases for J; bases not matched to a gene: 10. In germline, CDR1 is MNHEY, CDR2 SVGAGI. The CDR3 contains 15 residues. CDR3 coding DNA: TGTGCCAGCAGTCCAACTCACGACAGGGGGCTTGGCTACACCTTC. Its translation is CASSPTHDRGLGYTF.

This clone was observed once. The CDR3 nucleotides read TGTGCCAGCAGCTTTGGGGGGGCAGATACGCAGTATTTT. This gives the protein CASSFGGADTQYF. V is TRBV13 and J is TRBJ2-3; TRBD2 matches at 7 bases. Per the germline V gene, CDR1 is PRHDT and CDR2 is FYEKMQ (reference sequence). This CDR3 spans 13 amino acids. Trimming removed 3 bases from V and 4 bases from J; junction bases left unmatched: 1.

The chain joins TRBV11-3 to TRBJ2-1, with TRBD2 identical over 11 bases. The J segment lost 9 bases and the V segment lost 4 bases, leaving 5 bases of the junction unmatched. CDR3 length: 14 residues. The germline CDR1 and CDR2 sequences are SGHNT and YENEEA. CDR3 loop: CASSSIAGGGEQFF. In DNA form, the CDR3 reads TGTGCCAGCAGCTCCATAGCGGGGGGGGGTGAGCAGTTCTTC.

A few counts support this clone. CDR3 sequence: CASSLADSPNYEQYF. CDR3 sequence (DNA): TGTGCCAGCAGCTTGGCCGACAGCCCAAATTACGAGCAGTACTTC. The J gene is TRBJ2-7, the V gene TRBV5-4; weak D call: TRBD1 (5 bases). Trimming stripped 0 bases from V and 4 bases from J, with 14 bases between. The CDR3 totals 15 residues. The V gene's germline CDR1 is SGHNT and CDR2 YYREEE (reference sequence).

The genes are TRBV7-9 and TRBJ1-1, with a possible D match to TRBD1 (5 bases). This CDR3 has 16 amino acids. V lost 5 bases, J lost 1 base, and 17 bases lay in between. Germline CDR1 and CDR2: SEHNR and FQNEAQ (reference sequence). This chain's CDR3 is CASSPPISDRNTEAFF. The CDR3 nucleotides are TGTGCCAGCAGCCCTCCGATAAGCGACAGGAACACTGAAGCTTTCTTT.

The CDR3 here is CASNSPGTAHEQYF. DNA of the CDR3: TGTGCCAGCAACTCGCCGGGAACTGCCCACGAGCAGTACTTC. The chain joins TRBV6-5 to TRBJ2-7, with D possibly TRBD2 on 5 matching bases. Germline assignment: CDR1 MNHEY and CDR2 SVGAGI. The CDR3 has 14 residues. Trimming removed 7 bases from V and 5 bases from J, with 18 bases in between.

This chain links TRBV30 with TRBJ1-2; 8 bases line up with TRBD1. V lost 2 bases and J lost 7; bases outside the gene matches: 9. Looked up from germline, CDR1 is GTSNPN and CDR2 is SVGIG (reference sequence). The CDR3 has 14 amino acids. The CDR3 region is CAWSPGQGLGGYTF. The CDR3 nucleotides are TGTGCCTGGAGTCCCGGACAGGGTCTAGGTGGCTACACCTTC.

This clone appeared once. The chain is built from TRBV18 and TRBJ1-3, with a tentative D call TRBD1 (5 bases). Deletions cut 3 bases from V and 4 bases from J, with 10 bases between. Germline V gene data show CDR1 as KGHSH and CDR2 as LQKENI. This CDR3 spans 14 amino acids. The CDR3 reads CASSPGAEGNTIYF. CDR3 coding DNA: TGTGCCAGCTCACCTGGGGCCGAAGGAAACACCATATATTTT.

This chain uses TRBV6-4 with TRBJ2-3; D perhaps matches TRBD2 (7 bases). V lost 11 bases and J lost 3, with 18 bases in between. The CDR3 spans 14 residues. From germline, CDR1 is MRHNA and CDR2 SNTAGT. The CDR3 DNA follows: TGTGCCTCTACGAGGGGGGGAAGTACAGATACGCAGTATTTT. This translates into CASTRGGSTDTQYF.

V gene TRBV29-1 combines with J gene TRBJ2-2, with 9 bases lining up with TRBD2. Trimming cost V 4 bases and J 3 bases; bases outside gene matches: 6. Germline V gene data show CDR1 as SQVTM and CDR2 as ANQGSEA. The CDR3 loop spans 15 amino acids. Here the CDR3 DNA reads TGCAGCGTTGCAGTGCTAGCGGGATACACCGGGGAGCTGTTTTTT. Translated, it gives CSVAVLAGYTGELFF.